This T cell receptor beta chain was recovered during a study of shared clonotypes between healthy human individuals. Study-level points and caveats: When naive CD4 clonotypes were compared across a few donors, about 4.8% were shared. Blood was the only sampled material, and tissue repertoires likely differ.

Assay: immunoSEQ multiplex PCR; the TCRdb copy retains only in-frame clones and omits some. The table includes approximately 2.5 million clones, 93% detected once. The table lists this clone with a few counts. Its antigen is unidentified. This receptor was identified in a man between 18 and 35 years old in good health. Some clones in this sample may be carry-over from other donors' samples. Sequencing used naive CD4+ T cells from PBMCs. This sample's subset: CD45RA+ positively selected.

This chain's CDR3 is CASSFGLAKNIQYF. The CDR3 DNA reads TGTGCCAGCAGCTTCGGACTAGCCAAAAACATTCAGTACTTC. The chain is built from TRBV11-2 and TRBJ2-4; D might be TRBD2 (5 bases). The CDR3 is made up of 14 amino acids. Trimming pared 3 bases from V and 0 bases from J, leaving 6 bases between. CDR1 is SGHAT, CDR2 FQNNGV, per germline.